This T cell receptor beta chain was retrieved from a study of post-analysis software for immune sequencing data. Findings and caveats of the study: Patients used several TRBV segments, including TRBV5-6, TRBV5-1 and TRBV20-1, more often than controls.

Built from TCR beta cDNA, the libraries had unique molecular identifiers in them. TCRdb re-analysed the PCR reads in MiXCR, keeping a single row per CDR3 protein. There are fewer than 900,000 distinct CDR3 sequences in the sample; 40% to 55% occur only once, and over 4.5% lies in the top ten. The CDR3 extends over 15 amino acids. The germline V and J ends were trimmed by 4 bases and 2 bases, with 14 bases remaining between them. Germline loops: CDR1 MNHEY, CDR2 SVGAGI. Comments on this clonotype: Its antigen is not known.

The source material was blood. The sequence was obtained from a girl aged 5 to 17 with multiple sclerosis. The J gene is TRBJ1-1, the V gene TRBV6-5, with D possibly being TRBD1 (6 bases). This CDR3 is CASSSLKGGNTEAFF. The DNA for the CDR3 is TGTGCCAGCAGTTCCCTCAAGGGGGGAAACACTGAAGCTTTCTTT.